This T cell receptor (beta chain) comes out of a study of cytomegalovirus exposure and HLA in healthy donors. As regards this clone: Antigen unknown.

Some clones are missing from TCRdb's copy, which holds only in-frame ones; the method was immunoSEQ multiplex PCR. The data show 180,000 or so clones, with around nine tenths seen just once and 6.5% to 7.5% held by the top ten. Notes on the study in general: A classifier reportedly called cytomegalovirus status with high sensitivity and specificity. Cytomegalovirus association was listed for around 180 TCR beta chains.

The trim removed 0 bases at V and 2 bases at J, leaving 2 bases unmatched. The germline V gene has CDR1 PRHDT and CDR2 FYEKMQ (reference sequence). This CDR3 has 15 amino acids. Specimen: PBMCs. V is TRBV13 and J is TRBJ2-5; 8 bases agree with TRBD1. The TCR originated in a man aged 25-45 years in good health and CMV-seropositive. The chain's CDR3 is CASSLGGQAQETQYF. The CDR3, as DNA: TGTGCCAGCAGCTTAGGGGGACAGGCGCAAGAGACCCAGTACTTC.